This T cell receptor beta chain was sequenced during a study of blood T cell repertoires in COVID-19 (dated by TCRdb to 2018 to 2020). Study-wide context: Collaborator samples came from the United States, Italy and Spain and covered acute and convalescent phases of COVID-19. The material from the prospective study consisted of cDNA or gDNA derived from T cells, B-cell-depleted T cells, or PBMCs. The dataset comprised deeply sampled blood TCRbeta repertoires from subjects exposed to, actively infected with, or recovered from COVID-19. The repertoires were released in a freely available public database meant as a resource for research on the immune response to SARS-CoV-2. The samples were drawn from the first 160 participants of the ongoing ImmuneRACE study and from 1,254 subjects provided by 6 global collaborators. Sample metadata almost always included a de-identified subject ID, COVID-19 status, age in years and sex. Where available, HLA class I and class II types were taken from metadata supplied by the sample provider and were not determined by assay-based typing.

A second Seattle source provided samples from volunteer blood donors who had recovered from COVID-19. Whole blood was collected in K2EDTA tubes by collaborating institutions according to the institutions' own protocols. For TCRbeta analysis, collaborators shipped samples as frozen whole blood, isolated PBMCs, or DNA extracted from either of those sample types. In regard to this clone: Its specific antigen is unknown. No much larger clone exists at a distance of one base, and base qualities are not known.

Trimmed from V: 4 bases; trimmed from J: 2 bases; junction bases lacking a gene match: 10. The CDR3 measures 16 amino acids from cysteine to phenylalanine. The sequence is cut down to CDR3 DNA, 48 bases in frame from base 1. From the germline V gene, CDR1 is ENHRY and CDR2 is SYGVKD. The immunoSEQ Assay, a bias-controlled multiplex PCR, was used to amplify TCRbeta CDR3 regions from genomic DNA. As for how the authors treated the data: The number of nucleated cells in each sample was estimated from the amplification of reference gene primers within the assay. To quantify the absolute abundance of each unique TCRbeta CDR3 rearrangement, sequence reads were collapsed and filtered. For each sample, productive Simpson clonality was calculated as the square root of Simpson's diversity index over productive rearrangements. TCRdb retrieved this table from immuneACCESS and kept in-frame rearrangements only. Not all clones are present; in checked studies, unresolved V genes account for under half, and no reason is known for the remainder. D and trimming come from the DNA, and the V and J calls and clone size come from that table. Present in this sample are under 300,000 clones, more than 75% of which were seen just once. The top ten clonotypes cover more than 0.95% of the sample.

Summary of the overall study and its limitations: The amount of clinical and demographic metadata varied by source and participant and was provided uncurated.

The receptor chain draws on TRBV10-3 and TRBJ2-5; TRBD2 matches 7 bases in the middle. Material: peripheral blood. This sequence originates from a middle-aged woman who had recovered from COVID-19. In nucleotides, the sequence is TGTGCCATCAGTGTCGGGCCAGCGGGAACACAAGAGACCCAGTACTTC. It codes for CAISVGPAGTQETQYF.